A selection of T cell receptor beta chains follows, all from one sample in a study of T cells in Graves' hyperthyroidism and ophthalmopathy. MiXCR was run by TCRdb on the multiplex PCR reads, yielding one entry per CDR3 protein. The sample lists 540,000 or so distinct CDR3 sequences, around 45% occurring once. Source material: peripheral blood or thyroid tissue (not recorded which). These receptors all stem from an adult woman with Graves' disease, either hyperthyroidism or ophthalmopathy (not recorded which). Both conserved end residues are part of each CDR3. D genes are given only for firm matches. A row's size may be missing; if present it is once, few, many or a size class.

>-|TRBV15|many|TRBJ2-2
TGTGCCACCAGCAGACAGGGCAACACCGGGGAGCTGTTTTTT
CATSRQGNTGELFF
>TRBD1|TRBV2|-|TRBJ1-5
TGTGCCAGCAGTGGGACAGGAAGTCTTCAGCCCCAGCATTTT
CASSGTGSLQPQHF
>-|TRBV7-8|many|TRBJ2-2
TGTGCCAGCAGCTTAGTCCGGACTTTTCTAGGGGAGCTGTTTTTT
CASSLVRTFLGELFF
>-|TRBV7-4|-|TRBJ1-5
TGTGCCAGCAGCCTCCGGACAGTTAGCAATCAGCCCCAGCATTTT
CASSLRTVSNQPQHF
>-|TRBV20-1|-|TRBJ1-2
TGCAGTGCTACCTGGGGGATGGGCTACACCTTC
CSATWGMGYTF
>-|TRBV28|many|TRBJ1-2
TGTGCCAGCAGTTTCGCGGGGGCTAACTATGGCTACACCTTC
CASSFAGANYGYTF
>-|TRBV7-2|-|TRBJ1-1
TGTGCCAGCAGCTTAGCCAGGAGGCGTACTGAAGCTTTCTTT
CASSLARRRTEAFF
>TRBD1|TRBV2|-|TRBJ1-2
TGTGCCAGCAGTGAATACGGGGACAGGAGTAGAGGCTACACCTTC
CASSEYGDRSRGYTF
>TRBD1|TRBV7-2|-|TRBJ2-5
TGTGCCAGCAGCGTCTCGTCCAGGGGGCGTTGGAGGGAGACCCAGTACTTC
CASSVSSRGRWRETQYF
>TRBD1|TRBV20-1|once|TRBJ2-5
TGCAGTGCCAGGGGGCCACAAGAGACCCAGTACTTC
CSARGPQETQYF
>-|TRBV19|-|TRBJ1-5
TGTGCCAGTAGTACAGGGAAAAGAGGCAATCAGCCCCAGCATTTT
CASSTGKRGNQPQHF
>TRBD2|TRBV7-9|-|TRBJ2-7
TGTGCCAGCAGCTCGGGACTAGCGGGATACAATGAGCAGTACTTC
CASSSGLAGYNEQYF
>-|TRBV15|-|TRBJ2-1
TGTGCCACCAGCAGAGAGGTTCCGACAGCCTACAATGAGCAGTTCTTC
CATSREVPTAYNEQFF